The clone carrying this T cell receptor (beta chain) was seen repeatedly, ten times or more. The target antigen is unknown. This sample stems from a study of CD8 T cells in ankylosing spondylitis. Quantitative 5'-RACE with molecular barcodes was used to make the TCR beta libraries. In TCRdb, the 5' RACE reads were re-called with MiXCR into one record per CDR3 protein. The data contain 200,000 to 250,000 distinct CDR3 sequences, roughly 24% of them singletons. V was trimmed by 10 bases and J by 3 bases, leaving 15 bases between them. This CDR3 region has 13 residues. CDR1 is ENHRY, CDR2 SYGVKD, per germline. Findings of the study overall: Significant enrichment of disease-linked clones was reportedly seen in matched ankylosing spondylitis synovial fluid.

The receptor was isolated from a male donor with ankylosing spondylitis or in good health (not recorded which). Sequenced: blood, either unsorted or a sorted T cell fraction (not recorded which). This chain uses TRBV10-3 with TRBJ1-2; D gene ambiguous. CDR3 sequence: CATAPGIDYGYTF. The CDR3 bases are TGTGCCACCGCCCCCGGGATTGACTATGGCTACACCTTC.